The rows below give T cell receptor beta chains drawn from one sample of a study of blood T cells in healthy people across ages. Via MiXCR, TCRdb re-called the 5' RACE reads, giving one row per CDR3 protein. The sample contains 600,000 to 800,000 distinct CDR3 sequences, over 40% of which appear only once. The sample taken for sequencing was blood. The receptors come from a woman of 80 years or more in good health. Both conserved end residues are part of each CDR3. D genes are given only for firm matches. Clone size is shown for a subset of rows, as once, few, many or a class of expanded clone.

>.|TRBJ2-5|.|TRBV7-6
TGTGCCAGCAGCTTAGGCCTAGCAAAGACCCAGTACTTC
CASSLGLAKTQYF
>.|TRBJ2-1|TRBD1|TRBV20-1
TGCAGTGCTAGAGATTGGAGACAGGGCTCCAATGAGCAGTTCTTC
CSARDWRQGSNEQFF
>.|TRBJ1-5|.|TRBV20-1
TGCAGAGCAAAACGGGATCCGGAGCCCCAGCATTTT
CRAKRDPEPQHF
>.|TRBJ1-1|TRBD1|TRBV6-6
TGTGCCAGCAGTTACTCGGACAGGGCTAACACTGAAGCTTTCTTT
CASSYSDRANTEAFF
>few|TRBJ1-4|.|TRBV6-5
TGTGCCAGCAGTTACGGTGTGAGATCCGGGGGAAAACTGTTTTTT
CASSYGVRSGGKLFF
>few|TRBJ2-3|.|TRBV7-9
TGTGCCGCCAGAAGAACAAATACGCAGTATTTT
CAARRTNTQYF
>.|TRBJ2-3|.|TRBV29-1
TGCAGCGTTGCCTCGGGACACTACACAGATACGCAGTATTTT
CSVASGHYTDTQYF
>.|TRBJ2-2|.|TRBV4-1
TGCGCCAGCAGCCATCTAACCGGGGAGCTGTTTTTT
CASSHLTGELFF
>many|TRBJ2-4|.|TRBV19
TGTGCCAGTAGACCGGCCAGGGGAAGGGACATTCAGTACTTC
CASRPARGRDIQYF
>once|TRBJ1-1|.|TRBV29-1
TGCAGCGTTGAGGAGGGAGGAAACACTGAAGCTTTCTTT
CSVEEGGNTEAFF
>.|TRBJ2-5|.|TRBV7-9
TGTGCCAGCAGCCCGGCGGGAAATGAACAGTACTTC
CASSPAGNEQYF
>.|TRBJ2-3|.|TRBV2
TGTGCCAGCAGGGTACAGGGATCCACAGATACGCAGTATTTT
CASRVQGSTDTQYF